Shown below are 7 T cell receptor beta chains from a single sample sequenced in a study of early T cells in non-severe SARS-CoV-2 infection. TCRdb re-analysed the 5' RACE reads in MiXCR, keeping a single row per CDR3 protein. The sample records about 110,000 distinct CDR3 sequences, around an eighth being singletons. What was sequenced was whole blood. Receptor source: an adult who was a healthcare worker with PCR-confirmed SARS-CoV-2 infection or an uninfected control (not recorded which).

This clonotype was counted between two and nine times. The chain carries TRBV7-9 and TRBJ2-4; D call uncertain. The V end lost 3 bases, the J end lost 0 bases, and 9 bases lay between the germline ends. Germline CDR1 and CDR2: SEHNR and FQNEAQ (reference sequence). CDR3 length: 15 residues. CDR3 region: CASSFGALAKNIQYF. CDR3 in DNA: TGTGCCAGCAGCTTTGGAGCTCTAGCCAAAAACATTCAGTACTTC. Filled out from reference TRBV7-9 and TRBJ2-4, the complete variable domain reads DTGVSQNPRHKITKRGQNVTFRCDPISEHNRLYWYRQTLGQGPEFLTYFQNEAQLEKSRLLSDRFSAERPKGSFSTLEIQRTEQGDSAMYLCASSFGALAKNIQYFGAGTRLSVL.

The V call is TRBV12-3 or TRBV12-4, the J call TRBJ2-7; 9 bases line up with TRBD1. With V trimmed by 2 bases and J by 5 bases, 10 bases remained unmatched. The CDR3 spans 16 residues. CDR3 DNA sequence: TGTGCCAGCAGTTTATTCGGGACAGGGTACTCGGACGAGCAGTACTTC. The encoded protein is CASSLFGTGYSDEQYF.

This clonotype is deemed medium-sized. The rearrangement joins TRBV29-1 to TRBJ2-2; 7 bases fit TRBD1. The CDR3 has 12 residues. Germline V lookup: CDR1 SQVTM, CDR2 ANQGSEA. V lost 6 bases, J lost 7 bases, and 5 bases stayed unmatched. As DNA, the CDR3 is TGCAGCGTCCGCAGGGACAGCGGGGAGCTGTTTTTT. It encodes CSVRRDSGELFF.

This clonotype was observed at least ten times. The chain carries TRBV28 and TRBJ1-4; 10 bases agree with TRBD1. This CDR3 is built from 15 residues. Germline CDR1 MDHEN, CDR2 SYDVKM. J gave up 16 bases and V 4 bases, and 15 bases lay outside the gene matches. CDR3 nucleotides: TGTGCCAGCAGTTCCCCGGGACAGGGGCCAACCCGAGGGTTTTTT. Translating it yields CASSSPGQGPTRGFF.

This clonotype was counted between two and nine times. V usage is TRBV19 and J usage is TRBJ2-2; 11 positions agree with TRBD2. In germline, CDR1 is LNHDA, CDR2 SQIVND (reference sequence). After removal of 9 bases from V and 1 base from J, the junction contained 4 bases not matched to a gene. This CDR3 spans 15 amino acids. CDR3 nucleotides: TGTGCCAGCGGGACTAGCGGTTTGAACACCGGGGAGCTGTTTTTT. Its translation is CASGTSGLNTGELFF.

The chain joins TRBV18 to TRBJ1-1, with D possibly matching TRBD1 (5 bases). V dropped 3 bases and J dropped 3 bases, with 8 bases sitting between them. Germline assignment: CDR1 KGHSH and CDR2 LQKENI. The CDR3 has 13 amino acids. Here the CDR3 DNA reads TGTGCCAGCTCACCGGAGGGGTACACTGAAGCTTTCTTT. Translating gives CASSPEGYTEAFF. Full variable domain (rest looked up from reference TRBV18 and TRBJ1-1): NAGVMQNPRHLVRRRGQEARLRCSPMKGHSHVYWYRQLPEEGLKFMVYLQKENIIDESGMPKERFSAEFPKEGPSILRIQQVVRGDSAAYFCASSPEGYTEAFFGQGTRLTVV.

The chain joins TRBV29-1 to TRBJ2-6; D might be TRBD2 (7 bases). CDR3 length: 19 residues. Trimming left V 8 bases short and J 2 bases short, with 28 bases between. The germline V gene has CDR1 SQVTM and CDR2 ANQGSEA. The CDR3 region is CSPLCSKRGGFPGANVLTF. DNA for the CDR3: TGCAGCCCCCTGTGTTCCAAGAGGGGGGGATTCCCTGGGGCCAACGTCCTGACTTTC.